This is a list of T cell receptor beta chains from one sample in a study of blood T cell repertoires in COVID-19. The method was immunoSEQ multiplex PCR; TCRdb's version includes in-frame clones alone and lacks a portion of them. The data contain some 110,000 clones, around 83% of them singletons. Sequencing used peripheral blood. The receptors were sampled from a woman over 75 with COVID-19, enrolled during active disease. The CDR3 runs from the conserved cysteine through the conserved F or W. The D gene is left open where the match is weak. Clone size is given for some rows only: seen once, a few or many times, or a class if the clone is expanded.

v_call: TRBV14; j_call: TRBJ1-3; d_call: .; cdr3_length: 14; clone_size: once; cdr3_nt: TGTGCCAGCAGCCAAGTGAGCTCTGGAAACACCATATATTTT; cdr3_aa: CASSQVSSGNTIYF
v_call: TRBV2; j_call: TRBJ1-4; d_call: .; cdr3_length: 14; clone_size: .; cdr3_nt: TGTGCCAGCAGATATGACAGTACTAATGAAAAACTGTTTTTT; cdr3_aa: CASRYDSTNEKLFF
v_call: TRBV7-9; j_call: TRBJ1-6; d_call: TRBD1; cdr3_length: 15; clone_size: once; cdr3_nt: TGTGCCAGCAGCTTAGATAGGACAGGCCAATCACCCCTCCACTTT; cdr3_aa: CASSLDRTGQSPLHF
v_call: TRBV7-2; j_call: TRBJ1-1; d_call: TRBD1; cdr3_length: 15; clone_size: .; cdr3_nt: TGTGCCAGCAGCTACCGACAGGGGGCGGGCACTGAAGCTTTCTTT; cdr3_aa: CASSYRQGAGTEAFF
v_call: TRBV6-2/TRBV6-3; j_call: TRBJ2-5; d_call: .; cdr3_length: 15; clone_size: .; cdr3_nt: TGTGCCAGCAGTACCAATGTCGGGATCCAAGAGACCCAGTACTTC; cdr3_aa: CASSTNVGIQETQYF
v_call: TRBV7-2; j_call: TRBJ1-2; d_call: TRBD1; cdr3_length: 15; clone_size: .; cdr3_nt: TGTGCCAGCAGCCTTCCGGGACAGCTTCGGTATGGCTACACCTTC; cdr3_aa: CASSLPGQLRYGYTF
v_call: TRBV7-9; j_call: TRBJ1-4; d_call: .; cdr3_length: 13; clone_size: .; cdr3_nt: TGTGCCAGCTCACACGGAGTTAATGAAAAACTGTTTTTT; cdr3_aa: CASSHGVNEKLFF
v_call: TRBV19; j_call: TRBJ2-3; d_call: TRBD2; cdr3_length: 15; clone_size: .; cdr3_nt: TGTGCCAGTAGTGTCACTAGCGGGAGCACAGATACGCAGTATTTT; cdr3_aa: CASSVTSGSTDTQYF
v_call: TRBV7-9; j_call: TRBJ1-5; d_call: .; cdr3_length: 14; clone_size: few; cdr3_nt: TGTGCCAGCAGCTCAGGACACCCCAATCAGCCCCAGCATTTT; cdr3_aa: CASSSGHPNQPQHF
v_call: TRBV29-1; j_call: TRBJ1-1; d_call: .; cdr3_length: 13; clone_size: few; cdr3_nt: TGCAGCGTTGAGTACAGGTCGAGGACTGAAGCTTTCTTT; cdr3_aa: CSVEYRSRTEAFF
v_call: TRBV28; j_call: TRBJ2-3; d_call: TRBD2; cdr3_length: 16; clone_size: few; cdr3_nt: TGTGCCAGCAGTTCAATGAGCGGGAGGGAAAAAGGGACGCAGTATTTT; cdr3_aa: CASSSMSGREKGTQYF
v_call: TRBV11-1; j_call: TRBJ1-1; d_call: .; cdr3_length: 13; clone_size: .; cdr3_nt: TGTGCCAGCAGCTTAGGGGCGAACACTGAAGCTTTCTTT; cdr3_aa: CASSLGANTEAFF
v_call: TRBV5-1; j_call: TRBJ2-3; d_call: .; cdr3_length: 14; clone_size: once; cdr3_nt: TGCGCCAGCAGCCCGGGACAAGACACAGATACGCAGTATTTT; cdr3_aa: CASSPGQDTDTQYF
v_call: TRBV5-1; j_call: TRBJ1-2; d_call: TRBD1; cdr3_length: 15; clone_size: .; cdr3_nt: TGCGCCAGCAGCTGGGGAGACAGGGACTTTGGGGGCTACACCTTC; cdr3_aa: CASSWGDRDFGGYTF
v_call: TRBV19; j_call: TRBJ2-7; d_call: .; cdr3_length: 15; clone_size: once; cdr3_nt: TGTGCCAGTAGTATCATCGCCGGGAACACCTACGAGCAGTACTTC; cdr3_aa: CASSIIAGNTYEQYF
v_call: TRBV3-1/TRBV3-2; j_call: TRBJ2-5; d_call: TRBD1; cdr3_length: 15; clone_size: .; cdr3_nt: TGTGCCAGCAGCCGAAGGACAGGTGGAACGGAGACCCAGTACTTC; cdr3_aa: CASSRRTGGTETQYF
v_call: TRBV6-5; j_call: TRBJ2-7; d_call: .; cdr3_length: 13; clone_size: .; cdr3_nt: TGTGCCAGCAGATCAACCGGTAGCTACGAGCAGTACTTC; cdr3_aa: CASRSTGSYEQYF
v_call: TRBV11-1; j_call: TRBJ1-3; d_call: .; cdr3_length: 13; clone_size: .; cdr3_nt: TGTGCCAGCCGACGACAGGATGGAAACACCATATATTTT; cdr3_aa: CASRRQDGNTIYF
v_call: TRBV10-3; j_call: TRBJ1-1; d_call: TRBD1; cdr3_length: 16; clone_size: .; cdr3_nt: TGTGCCATCAGTGAGCCCGGACAGGGCGGAGACACTGAAGCTTTCTTT; cdr3_aa: CAISEPGQGGDTEAFF
v_call: TRBV11-2; j_call: TRBJ2-7; d_call: .; cdr3_length: 14; clone_size: .; cdr3_nt: TGTGCCAGCAGCAACCCTAGGAGCTCCTACGAGCAGTACTTC; cdr3_aa: CASSNPRSSYEQYF
v_call: TRBV27; j_call: TRBJ1-2; d_call: .; cdr3_length: 15; clone_size: .; cdr3_nt: TGTGCCAGCAGTCCCGGGTCGTGGGGCTCCGGGGGCTACACCTTC; cdr3_aa: CASSPGSWGSGGYTF
v_call: TRBV24-1; j_call: TRBJ2-2; d_call: TRBD2; cdr3_length: 17; clone_size: .; cdr3_nt: TGTGCCACCAGTGATGGGAGTAGCGGGAGAGGCACCGGGGAGCTGTTTTTT; cdr3_aa: CATSDGSSGRGTGELFF
v_call: TRBV2; j_call: TRBJ1-5; d_call: .; cdr3_length: 13; clone_size: once; cdr3_nt: TGTGCCAGCAGTGTGACAGGTAATCAGCCCCAGCATTTT; cdr3_aa: CASSVTGNQPQHF
v_call: TRBV28; j_call: TRBJ2-5; d_call: TRBD2; cdr3_length: 18; clone_size: few; cdr3_nt: TGTGCCAGCAGTACCTCTAGCGGGATACTTGTTAGCCAAGAGACCCAGTACTTC; cdr3_aa: CASSTSSGILVSQETQYF
v_call: TRBV24-1; j_call: TRBJ1-3; d_call: .; cdr3_length: 19; clone_size: .; cdr3_nt: TGTGCCACCAGCGTAAGGAGGTCGCAGGCTACCTACTCTGGAAACACCATATATTTT; cdr3_aa: CATSVRRSQATYSGNTIYF
v_call: TRBV13; j_call: TRBJ2-7; d_call: .; cdr3_length: 14; clone_size: few; cdr3_nt: TGTGCCAGCAGCTTAGCCCTAACAGGGATCGAGCAGTACTTC; cdr3_aa: CASSLALTGIEQYF
v_call: TRBV7-8; j_call: TRBJ1-4; d_call: .; cdr3_length: 15; clone_size: .; cdr3_nt: TGTGCCAGCAGCTTATCGGGAGGAACTAATGAAAAACTGTTTTTT; cdr3_aa: CASSLSGGTNEKLFF
v_call: TRBV18; j_call: TRBJ2-7; d_call: .; cdr3_length: 13; clone_size: .; cdr3_nt: TGTGCCAGCTCCCTCAGGACAGAAGGGGAGCAGTACTTC; cdr3_aa: CASSLRTEGEQYF
v_call: TRBV29-1; j_call: TRBJ2-7; d_call: .; cdr3_length: 12; clone_size: once; cdr3_nt: TGCAGCGTTGTCGTTAGAGACTACGAGCAGTACTTC; cdr3_aa: CSVVVRDYEQYF
v_call: TRBV28; j_call: TRBJ1-1; d_call: .; cdr3_length: 15; clone_size: .; cdr3_nt: TGTGCCAGCAGTTTAAGGCGGGGGTACGACACTGAAGCTTTCTTT; cdr3_aa: CASSLRRGYDTEAFF
v_call: TRBV28; j_call: TRBJ2-7; d_call: TRBD1; cdr3_length: 14; clone_size: .; cdr3_nt: TGTGCCAGCAGCTCGGGACAGTTCCCTCGCGAGCAGTACTTC; cdr3_aa: CASSSGQFPREQYF
v_call: TRBV5-1; j_call: TRBJ2-5; d_call: TRBD2; cdr3_length: 19; clone_size: .; cdr3_nt: TGCGCCAGCAGCAAAACTCCGGGACTAGCGGGAGTGTTGCAAGAGACCCAGTACTTC; cdr3_aa: CASSKTPGLAGVLQETQYF
v_call: TRBV4-3; j_call: TRBJ2-2; d_call: TRBD1; cdr3_length: 15; clone_size: once; cdr3_nt: TGCGCCAGCAGCCAGGAGGGACAGGGGACCGGGGAGCTGTTTTTT; cdr3_aa: CASSQEGQGTGELFF
v_call: TRBV2; j_call: TRBJ1-6; d_call: .; cdr3_length: 12; clone_size: .; cdr3_nt: TGTGCCAGCTTAGAGAGCAATTCACCCCTCCACTTT; cdr3_aa: CASLESNSPLHF
v_call: TRBV10-3; j_call: TRBJ2-3; d_call: TRBD2; cdr3_length: 15; clone_size: .; cdr3_nt: TGTGCCATCAGTGTCCTAGCGGGAGCCACAGATACGCAGTATTTT; cdr3_aa: CAISVLAGATDTQYF
v_call: TRBV11-1; j_call: TRBJ2-1; d_call: TRBD2; cdr3_length: 16; clone_size: .; cdr3_nt: TGTGCCAGCAGTTATCGGGCTAGCGGGAGTCTCAATGAGCAGTTCTTC; cdr3_aa: CASSYRASGSLNEQFF
v_call: TRBV3-1/TRBV3-2; j_call: TRBJ2-5; d_call: TRBD2; cdr3_length: 15; clone_size: .; cdr3_nt: TGTGCCAGCAGTACCCGAGCGGGAGGACAAGAGACCCAGTACTTC; cdr3_aa: CASSTRAGGQETQYF
v_call: TRBV29-1; j_call: TRBJ2-6; d_call: TRBD1; cdr3_length: 14; clone_size: .; cdr3_nt: TGCAGCGTTTTACAGGGGACTGGGGCCAACGTCCTGACTTTC; cdr3_aa: CSVLQGTGANVLTF
v_call: TRBV6-6; j_call: TRBJ2-7; d_call: .; cdr3_length: 14; clone_size: .; cdr3_nt: TGTGCCAGCAGTTATGCCGGGAGAGGATACGAGCAGTACTTC; cdr3_aa: CASSYAGRGYEQYF
v_call: TRBV7-2; j_call: TRBJ2-7; d_call: .; cdr3_length: 14; clone_size: .; cdr3_nt: TGTGCCAGCAGCTCCACCGGGGGAAACTACGAGCAGTACTTC; cdr3_aa: CASSSTGGNYEQYF